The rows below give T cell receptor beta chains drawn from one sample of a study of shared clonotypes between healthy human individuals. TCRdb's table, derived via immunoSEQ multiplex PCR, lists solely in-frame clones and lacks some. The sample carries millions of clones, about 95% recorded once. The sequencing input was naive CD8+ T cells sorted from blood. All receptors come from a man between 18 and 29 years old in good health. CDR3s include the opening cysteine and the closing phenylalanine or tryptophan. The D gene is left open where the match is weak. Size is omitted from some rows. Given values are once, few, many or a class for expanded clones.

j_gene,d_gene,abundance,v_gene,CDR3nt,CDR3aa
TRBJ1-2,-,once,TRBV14,TGTGCCAGCAGCCAAGTAGGACCAACGTTTGGCTACACCTTC,CASSQVGPTFGYTF
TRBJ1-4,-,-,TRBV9,TGTGCCAGCAGCGTAGCTGACTCTAATGAAAAACTGTTTTTT,CASSVADSNEKLFF
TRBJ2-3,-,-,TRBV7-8,TGTGCCAGCAGCTTAGCGGCGAATACGCAGTATTTT,CASSLAANTQYF
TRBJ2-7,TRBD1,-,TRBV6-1,TGTGCCAGCAGTGAAGCCCCGGGGGACAGGCAGGGGCAGCAGTACTTC,CASSEAPGDRQGQQYF
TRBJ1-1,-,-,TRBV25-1,TGTGCCAGCAGTGAGGGGACCGGGTGGACTGAAGCTTTCTTT,CASSEGTGWTEAFF
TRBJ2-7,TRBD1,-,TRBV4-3,TGCGCCAGCAGCCAAGGAGGGACAGGGGTCTACGAGCAGTACTTC,CASSQGGTGVYEQYF
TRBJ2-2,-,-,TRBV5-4,TGTGCCAGCAGCCCTTTCACCGGGGAGCTGTTTTTT,CASSPFTGELFF
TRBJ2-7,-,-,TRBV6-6,TGTGCCAGCAGTTACTCTCTGGGCTACGAGCAGTACTTC,CASSYSLGYEQYF
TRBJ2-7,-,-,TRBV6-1,TGTGCCAGCAGAAAATTCGACACCTACTCCTACGAGCAGTACTTC,CASRKFDTYSYEQYF
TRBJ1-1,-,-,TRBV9,TGTGCCAGCAGCCGGGGAGGCACTGAAGCTTTCTTT,CASSRGGTEAFF
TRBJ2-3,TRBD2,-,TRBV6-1,TGTGCCAGCAGTAGGACTAGAGGCATCCCAGATACGCAGTATTTT,CASSRTRGIPDTQYF
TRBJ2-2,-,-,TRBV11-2,TGTGCCAGCAGCTTAGGCACCCCTGGCGGGGCTGTAGGGACCGGGGAGCTGTTTTTT,CASSLGTPGGAVGTGELFF
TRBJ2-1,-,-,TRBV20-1,TGCAGTGCTAGAGATGGGGATGAGCAGTTCTTC,CSARDGDEQFF
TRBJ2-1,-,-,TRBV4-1,TGCGCCAGCAGCCAACGATCGGGGGTTTACAATGAGCAGTTCTTC,CASSQRSGVYNEQFF
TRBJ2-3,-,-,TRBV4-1,TGCGCCAGCAGCCAAGATCGGGAAGATACGCAGTATTTT,CASSQDREDTQYF
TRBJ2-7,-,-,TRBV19,TGTGCCAGTAGTTTGAGGAGCGGGCCATCCTACGAGCAGTACTTC,CASSLRSGPSYEQYF
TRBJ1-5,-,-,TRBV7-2,TGTGCCAGCAGCTACGGGCGGAATCAGCCCCAGCATTTT,CASSYGRNQPQHF
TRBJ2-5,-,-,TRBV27,TGTGCCAGCAGTTTAGGTCTTCAAGAGACCCAGTACTTC,CASSLGLQETQYF
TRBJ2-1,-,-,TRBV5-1,TGCGCCAGCAGCTTGGCATCGGGGACGGACTACAATGAGCAGTTCTTC,CASSLASGTDYNEQFF
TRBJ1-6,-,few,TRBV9,TGTGCCAGCAGCCCCGAGGGGAGCTGGAATTCACCCCTCCACTTT,CASSPEGSWNSPLHF
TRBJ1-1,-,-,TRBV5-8,TGTGCCAGCAGCTTGATGCAGGGCACAAACACTGAAGCTTTCTTT,CASSLMQGTNTEAFF
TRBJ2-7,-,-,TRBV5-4,TGTGCCAGCAGCTTCAGCAGATCCTACGAGCAGTACTTC,CASSFSRSYEQYF
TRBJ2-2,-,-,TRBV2,TGTGCCAGCACAGCGACTAGTCTTTCCGGGGAGCTGTTTTTT,CASTATSLSGELFF
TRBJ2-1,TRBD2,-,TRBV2,TGTGCCAGCGGACTAGCGGATTTCAATGAGCAGTTCTTC,CASGLADFNEQFF
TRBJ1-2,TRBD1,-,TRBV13,TGTGCCAGCAGCTCGGACAGGGATAAAGGTGGCTACACCTTC,CASSSDRDKGGYTF
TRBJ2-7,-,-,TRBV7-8,TGTGCCAGCAGCTTTAGACGGGAATACGAGCAGTACTTC,CASSFRREYEQYF
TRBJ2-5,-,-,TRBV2,TGTGCCAGCCGGAGGTCGGCAGGCCCCCAAGAGACCCAGTACTTC,CASRRSAGPQETQYF
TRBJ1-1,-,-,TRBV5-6,TGTGCCAGCAGACCTAAGACGTGGGAGGCGCCGAACACTGAAGCTTTCTTT,CASRPKTWEAPNTEAFF
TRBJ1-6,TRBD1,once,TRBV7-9,TGTGCCAGCAGCTCATCCGGGACAGGGGCTTATTCACCCCTCCACTTT,CASSSSGTGAYSPLHF
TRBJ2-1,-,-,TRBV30,TGTGCCTGGAGTGGGCCCCAGGGGATAGTCGATGAGCAGTTCTTC,CAWSGPQGIVDEQFF
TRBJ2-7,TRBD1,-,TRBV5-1,TGCGCCAGCAGCTTGGGGCCCGGGACAGGGGGCCCCTACGAGCAGTACTTC,CASSLGPGTGGPYEQYF
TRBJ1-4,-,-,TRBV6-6,TGTGCCAGCACCCAGGAGGCAAGTGGGGAAAAACTGTTTTTT,CASTQEASGEKLFF
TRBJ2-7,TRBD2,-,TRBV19,TGTGCCAGTAGTATAGAGGAACTAGCGGGAGGGTACGAGCAGTACTTC,CASSIEELAGGYEQYF
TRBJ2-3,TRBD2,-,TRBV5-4,TGTGCCAGCAGCTTGGCGGGGGGATCAGATACGCAGTATTTT,CASSLAGGSDTQYF
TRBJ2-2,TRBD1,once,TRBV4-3,TGCGCCAGCAGCCAAGATCTAGGGGGCCCCTATATGGCCGGGGAGCTGTTTTTT,CASSQDLGGPYMAGELFF
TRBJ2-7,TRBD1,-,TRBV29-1,TGCAGCGTCGATCCGGGACAGGGATCCTACGAGCAGTACTTC,CSVDPGQGSYEQYF
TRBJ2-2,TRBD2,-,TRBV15,TGTGCCACCAGCAGAGGGGCGGGAGAGGACGGGGAGCTGTTTTTT,CATSRGAGEDGELFF
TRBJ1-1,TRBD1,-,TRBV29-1,TGCAGCGTTGGACAGGGAAGTTACACTGAAGCTTTCTTT,CSVGQGSYTEAFF
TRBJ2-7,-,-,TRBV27,TGTGCCAGCACTTTGGGCGGGGAGCAGTACTTC,CASTLGGEQYF
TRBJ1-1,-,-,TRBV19,TGTGCCAGTAGTATGGGTACAGGCACCACTGAAGCTTTCTTT,CASSMGTGTTEAFF
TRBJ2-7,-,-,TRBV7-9,TGTGCCAGCAGCCCATCCGTAGAGGGGAGGGGGACCGAGCAGTACTTC,CASSPSVEGRGTEQYF
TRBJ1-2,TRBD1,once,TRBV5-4,TGTGCCAGCAGTACGGACAGGAGCTATGGCTACACCTTC,CASSTDRSYGYTF
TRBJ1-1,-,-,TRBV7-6,TGTGCCAGCAGCTTACTGCCAGAAATGAACACTGAAGCTTTCTTT,CASSLLPEMNTEAFF
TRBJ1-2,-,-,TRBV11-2,TGTGCCAGCAGCCAAGACAGCTCTAACTATGGCTACACCTTC,CASSQDSSNYGYTF
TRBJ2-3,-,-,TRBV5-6,TGTGCCAGCAGCTACCCGGTGGGAGATACGCAGTATTTT,CASSYPVGDTQYF
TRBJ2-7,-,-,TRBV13,TGTGCCAGCAGCTTGGAGCGGGCCAACGAGCAGTACTTC,CASSLERANEQYF
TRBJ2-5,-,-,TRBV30,TGTGCCTGGAGTGTACGGGGATCAGAGACCCAGTACTTC,CAWSVRGSETQYF
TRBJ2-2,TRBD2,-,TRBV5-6,TGTGCCAGCAGCTCTGGACTAGCGGGAGGGCCGGTCACCGGGGAGCTGTTTTTT,CASSSGLAGGPVTGELFF
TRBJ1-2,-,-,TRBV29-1,TGCAGCGTTGAAGGGTCAGGACCCCGCTATGGCTACACCTTC,CSVEGSGPRYGYTF
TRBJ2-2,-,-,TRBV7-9,TGTGCCAGCAGGGAGGGGGGCTCCGGGGAGCTGTTTTTT,CASREGGSGELFF
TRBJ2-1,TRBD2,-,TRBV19,TGTGCCAGTAGTATTACTAGCGGGAGCCACAATGAGCAGTTCTTC,CASSITSGSHNEQFF
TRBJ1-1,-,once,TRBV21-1,TGTGCCAGCAGCAAAAAGTACGGAGAGAACACTGAAGCTTTCTTT,CASSKKYGENTEAFF
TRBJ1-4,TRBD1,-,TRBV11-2,TGTGCCAGCAGCTATGGGACAGGGGGCGTCCCAAAACTGTTTTTT,CASSYGTGGVPKLFF
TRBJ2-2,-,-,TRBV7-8,TGTGCCAGCAGCGTAGCCCTGGCGGGGTCGAGCACCGGGGAGCTGTTTTTT,CASSVALAGSSTGELFF
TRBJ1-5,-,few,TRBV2,TGTGCGGAGGGAGGGGGGGCCAATCAGCCCCAGCATTTT,CAEGGGANQPQHF